The clone carrying this T cell receptor beta chain was picked up a small number of times. Produced via immunoSEQ multiplex PCR; TCRdb's table is partial and in-frame only. There are hundreds of thousands of clones in the sample; around 85% occur only once, and around 0.01% lies in the top ten. The sample comes from a study of shared T cell receptors in the human thymus. This sample was shared with a second study, whose subject was human thymus T cells. From that paper: Corrective surgery for congenital heart defects was being performed on the healthy Finnish infants who served as donors. In corrective heart surgery, resections were taken, and these provided the thymus tissue. Related research described thymic repertoires that were highly overlapping among unrelated individuals.

The TCR sequence derives from a girl in the first two years of life with a congenital heart defect. Sequenced material: thymocytes.

Here the CDR3 reads CASRASGPQETQYF. The CDR3 DNA reads TGTGCCAGCAGGGCTAGCGGGCCCCAAGAGACCCAGTACTTC. J is TRBJ2-5 and V is TRBV6-1; 8 bases line up with TRBD2. The V gene end was trimmed by 6 bases and the J gene end by 1 base; junction bases not matched to a gene: 4. The CDR3 runs to 14 residues. Germline V lookup: CDR1 MNHNS, CDR2 SASEGT.